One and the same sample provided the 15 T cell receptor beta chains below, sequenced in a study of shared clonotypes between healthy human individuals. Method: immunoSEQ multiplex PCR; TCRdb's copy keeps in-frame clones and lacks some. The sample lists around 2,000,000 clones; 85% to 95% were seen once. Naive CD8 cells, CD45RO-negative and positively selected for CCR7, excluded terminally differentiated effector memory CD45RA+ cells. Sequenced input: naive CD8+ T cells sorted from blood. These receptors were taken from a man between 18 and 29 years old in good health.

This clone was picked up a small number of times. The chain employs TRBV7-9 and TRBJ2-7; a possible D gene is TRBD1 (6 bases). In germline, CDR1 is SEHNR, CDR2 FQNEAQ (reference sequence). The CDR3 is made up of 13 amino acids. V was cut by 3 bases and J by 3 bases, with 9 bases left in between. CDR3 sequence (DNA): TGTGCCAGCAGCTTCTCGGACAGCTACGAGCAGTACTTC. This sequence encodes CASSFSDSYEQYF. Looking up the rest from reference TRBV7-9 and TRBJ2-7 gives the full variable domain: DTGVSQNPRHKITKRGQNVTFRCDPISEHNRLYWYRQTLGQGPEFLTYFQNEAQLEKSRLLSDRFSAERPKGSFSTLEIQRTEQGDSAMYLCASSFSDSYEQYFGPGTRLTVT.

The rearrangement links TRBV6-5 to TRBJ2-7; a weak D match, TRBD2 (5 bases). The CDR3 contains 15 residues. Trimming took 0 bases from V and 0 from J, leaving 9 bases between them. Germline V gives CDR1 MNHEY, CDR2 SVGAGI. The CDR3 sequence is CASSYSIEGSYEQYF. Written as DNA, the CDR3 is TGTGCCAGCAGTTACTCTATCGAGGGCTCCTACGAGCAGTACTTC.

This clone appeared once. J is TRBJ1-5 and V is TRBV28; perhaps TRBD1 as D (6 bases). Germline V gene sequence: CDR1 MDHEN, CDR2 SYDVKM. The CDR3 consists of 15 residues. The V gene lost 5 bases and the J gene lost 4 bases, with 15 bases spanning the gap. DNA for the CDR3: TGTGCCAGCAGTCCCGACAGGAATAGGAATCAGCCCCAGCATTTT. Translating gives CASSPDRNRNQPQHF.

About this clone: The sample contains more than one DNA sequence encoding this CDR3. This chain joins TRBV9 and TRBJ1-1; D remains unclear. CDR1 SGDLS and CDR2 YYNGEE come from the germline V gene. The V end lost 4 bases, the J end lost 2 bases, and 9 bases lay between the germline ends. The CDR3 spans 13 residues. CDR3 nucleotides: TGTGCCAGCAGCCCGGGCTCAAACACTGAAGCTTTCTTT. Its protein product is CASSPGSNTEAFF.

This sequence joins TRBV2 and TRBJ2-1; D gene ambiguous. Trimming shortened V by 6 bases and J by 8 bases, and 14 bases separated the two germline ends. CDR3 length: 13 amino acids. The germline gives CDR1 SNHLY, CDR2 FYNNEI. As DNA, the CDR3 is TGTGCCAGCAGCCACTACAGTCCGGATGAGCAGTTCTTC. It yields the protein CASSHYSPDEQFF.

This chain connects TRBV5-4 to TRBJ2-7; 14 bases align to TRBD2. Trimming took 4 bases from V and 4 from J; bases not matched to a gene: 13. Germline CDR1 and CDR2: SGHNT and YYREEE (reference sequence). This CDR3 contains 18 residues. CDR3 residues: CASSPGGLAGGLGYEQYF. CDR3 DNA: TGTGCCAGCAGCCCCGGAGGACTAGCGGGGGGACTGGGATACGAGCAGTACTTC.

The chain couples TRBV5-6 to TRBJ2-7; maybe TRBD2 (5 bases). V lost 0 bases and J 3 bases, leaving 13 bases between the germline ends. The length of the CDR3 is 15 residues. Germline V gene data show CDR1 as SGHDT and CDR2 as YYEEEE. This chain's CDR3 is CASSLAEGPGYEQYF. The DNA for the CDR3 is TGTGCCAGCAGCTTGGCCGAGGGCCCCGGCTACGAGCAGTACTTC.

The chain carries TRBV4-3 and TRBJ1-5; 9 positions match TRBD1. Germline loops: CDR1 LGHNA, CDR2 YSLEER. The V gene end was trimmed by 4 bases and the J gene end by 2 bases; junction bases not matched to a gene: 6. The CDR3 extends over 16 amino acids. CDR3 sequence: CASSPMDRGGNQPQHF. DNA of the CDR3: TGCGCCAGCAGCCCTATGGACAGGGGCGGCAATCAGCCCCAGCATTTT.

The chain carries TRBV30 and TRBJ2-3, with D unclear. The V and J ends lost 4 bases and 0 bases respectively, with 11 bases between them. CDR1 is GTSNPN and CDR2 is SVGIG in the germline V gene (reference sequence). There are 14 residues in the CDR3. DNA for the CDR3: TGTGCCTGGATGGCGTTTCCTAGCACAGATACGCAGTATTTT. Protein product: CAWMAFPSTDTQYF.

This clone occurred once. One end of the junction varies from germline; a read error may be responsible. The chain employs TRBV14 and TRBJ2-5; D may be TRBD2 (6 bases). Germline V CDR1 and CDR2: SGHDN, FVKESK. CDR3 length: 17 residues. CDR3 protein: CAGSLERVAGLQETQYF. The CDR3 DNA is TGTGCCGGCAGCCTCGAGAGGGTGGCGGGGCTTCAAGAGACCCAGTACTTC.

Here the CDR3 DNA reads TGTGCCAGCAGGGCCGGAGGTTTCCAAGAGACCCAGTACTTC. Residues: CASRAGGFQETQYF. This sequence joins TRBV2 and TRBJ2-5, with a weak D call TRBD2 (5 bases). V was clipped by 6 bases and J by 1 base, with 12 bases between them. The germline CDR1 and CDR2 sequences are SNHLY and FYNNEI. The CDR3 totals 14 residues.

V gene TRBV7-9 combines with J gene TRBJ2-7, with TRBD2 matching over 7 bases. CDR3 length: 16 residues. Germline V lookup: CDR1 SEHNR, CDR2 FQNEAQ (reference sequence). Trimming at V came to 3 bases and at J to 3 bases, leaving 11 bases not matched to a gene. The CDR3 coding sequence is TGTGCCAGCAGCTTTGAGGTTGGGGCTAGCGGCTACGAGCAGTACTTC. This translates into CASSFEVGASGYEQYF. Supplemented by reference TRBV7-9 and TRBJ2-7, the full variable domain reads DTGVSQNPRHKITKRGQNVTFRCDPISEHNRLYWYRQTLGQGPEFLTYFQNEAQLEKSRLLSDRFSAERPKGSFSTLEIQRTEQGDSAMYLCASSFEVGASGYEQYFGPGTRLTVT.

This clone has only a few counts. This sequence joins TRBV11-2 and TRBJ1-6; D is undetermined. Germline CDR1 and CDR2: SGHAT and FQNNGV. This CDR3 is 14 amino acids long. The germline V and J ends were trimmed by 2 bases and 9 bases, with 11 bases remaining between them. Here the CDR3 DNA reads TGTGCCAGCAGCTTAAGGGATCTCAGTTCACCCCTCCACTTT. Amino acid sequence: CASSLRDLSSPLHF.

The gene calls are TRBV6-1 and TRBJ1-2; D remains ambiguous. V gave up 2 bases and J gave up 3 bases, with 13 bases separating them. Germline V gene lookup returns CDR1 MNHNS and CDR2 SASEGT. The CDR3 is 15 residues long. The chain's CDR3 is CASSELGGSYYGYTF. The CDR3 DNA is TGTGCCAGCAGTGAACTGGGAGGCAGCTACTATGGCTACACCTTC.

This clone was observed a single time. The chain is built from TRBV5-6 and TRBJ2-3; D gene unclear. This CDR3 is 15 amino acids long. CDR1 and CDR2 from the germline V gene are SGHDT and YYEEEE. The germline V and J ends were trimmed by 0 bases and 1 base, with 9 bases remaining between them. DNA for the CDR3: TGTGCCAGCAGCTTGGCGTGGCAGGGCACAGATACGCAGTATTTT. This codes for CASSLAWQGTDTQYF.